The 18 T cell receptor beta chains presented below share a single source sample, sequenced in a study of CD8 T cells in ankylosing spondylitis. Study-wide results and caveats: In ankylosing spondylitis blood, a motif of seven to nine highly homologous TCR beta variants appeared characteristic.

TCRdb itself ran the 5' RACE reads through MiXCR, one entry per CDR3 protein. Of 700,000 or so distinct CDR3 sequences listed, 19% are singletons. For these TCRs, the target antigens are not known. Sample: blood, either unsorted or a sorted T cell fraction (not recorded which). The receptor source for this set is a male donor with ankylosing spondylitis.

This clonotype was detected a few times. V and J are TRBV6-2 or TRBV6-3 and TRBJ2-1, with D tentatively TRBD2 (5 bases). Trimming removed 10 bases at V and 4 bases at J, with 17 bases between. The CDR3 sequence is 14 residues long. Looked up from germline, CDR1 is MNHEY and CDR2 is SVGEGT. The CDR3 reads CATQPSGQYNEQFF. CDR3 in DNA: TGTGCCACCCAGCCCAGCGGCCAGTACAATGAGCAGTTCTTC.

This chain joins TRBV6-2 or TRBV6-3 and TRBJ2-2; D is uncertain. V was clipped by 7 bases and J by 3 bases, with 12 bases between them. Germline CDR1 reads MNHEY; CDR2 reads SVGEGT. The CDR3 runs to 14 residues. CDR3 DNA sequence: TGTGCCAGCACCCTACCGAGGTACACCGGGGAGCTGTTTTTT. It specifies CASTLPRYTGELFF.

For this clonotype: This may arise from a read error, as a much more abundant clone is one base away. The chain uses TRBV28 and TRBJ2-1; D possibly corresponds to TRBD1 (5 bases). Germline CDR1 and CDR2: MDHEN and SYDVKM. CDR3 length: 12 residues. The CDR3 region has the DNA TGTGCCAGCAGTACACAGGTATATGAGCAGTCCTTC. Its protein is CASSTQVYEQSF.

The sample holds a few counts of this clonotype. The chain couples TRBV12-3 or TRBV12-4 to TRBJ1-2; TRBD1 matches 7 bases. V gave up 2 bases and J gave up 6 bases; unmatched junction bases: 9. The CDR3 covers 15 residues. The DNA of the CDR3 is TGTGCCAGCAGTTTACGGGGACAGAAGCGGGATGGCTACACCTTC. This encodes CASSLRGQKRDGYTF.

The chain employs TRBV5-5 and TRBJ2-1, with D unresolved. The ends were cut back, 5 bases at V and 0 bases at J, with 12 bases in the middle. Germline assignment: CDR1 SGHKS and CDR2 YYEKEE (reference sequence). CDR3 length: 15 amino acids. CDR3 in amino acids: CASRSYMSSYNEQFF. In DNA form, the CDR3 reads TGTGCCAGCAGGTCATACATGAGCTCCTACAATGAGCAGTTCTTC. Using reference TRBV5-5 and TRBJ2-1 for the parts outside the CDR3, the full variable domain is DAGVTQSPTHLIKTRGQQVTLRCSPISGHKSVSWYQQVLGQGPQFIFQYYEKEERGRGNFPDRFSARQFPNYSSELNVNALLLGDSALYLCASRSYMSSYNEQFFGPGTRLTVL.

This clonotype was picked up a small number of times. The rearrangement joins TRBV12-3 or TRBV12-4 to TRBJ1-6; D possibly corresponds to TRBD1 (5 bases). There are 14 residues in the CDR3. Trimming cost V 3 bases and J 7 bases, with 10 bases left between them. CDR3 in DNA: TGTGCCAGCAGTTTGGGCAGGGCCAATTCACCCCTCCACTTT. This translates into CASSLGRANSPLHF.

This clonotype was counted a few times. For the CDR3, the DNA is TGCGCCAGCAGCTTGGAGGCAGGGATTAATTACGAGCAGTACTTC. It is translated as CASSLEAGINYEQYF. The J gene is TRBJ2-7, the V gene TRBV5-1, with TRBD1 as a possible D gene (5 bases). Germline assignment: CDR1 SGHRS and CDR2 YFSETQ. This CDR3 contains 15 residues. V was shortened by 0 bases and J by 4 bases, with 14 bases between the two germline ends.

This clonotype was seen at least ten times. The gene calls are TRBV20-1 and TRBJ2-5; 11 nucleotides agree with TRBD2. Germline V CDR1 and CDR2: DFQATT, SNEGSKA (reference sequence). This CDR3 spans 15 amino acids. The J segment lost 2 bases and the V segment lost 0 bases, leaving 2 bases of the junction unmatched. The CDR3 spells CSARDRLAGQETQYF. DNA of the CDR3: TGCAGTGCTAGAGACCGACTAGCGGGGCAAGAGACCCAGTACTTC.

This clonotype was seen a few times. This rearrangement joins TRBV7-2 to TRBJ2-7, with D perhaps TRBD1 (5 bases). The length of the CDR3 is 16 residues. Per germline, CDR1 SGHTA and CDR2 FQGNSA. Between the trimmed V and J ends, which lost 1 base and 6 bases, there was a span of 19 bases. CDR3 sequence reads: CASSLEAGFGLIEQYF. The CDR3, as DNA: TGTGCCAGCAGCTTAGAGGCAGGGTTCGGGCTAATCGAGCAGTACTTC.

The rearrangement links TRBV19 to TRBJ1-5; D remains unclear. This CDR3 region has 15 residues. The V end lost 7 bases, the J end lost 0 bases, and 13 bases lay between the germline ends. Germline V gene data show CDR1 as LNHDA and CDR2 as SQIVND (reference sequence). CDR3 in amino acids: CASNPGRSSNQPQHF. The CDR3, as DNA: TGTGCCAGTAACCCCGGGAGGAGTAGCAATCAGCCCCAGCATTTT.

V usage is TRBV5-1 and J usage is TRBJ2-7, with D unresolved. This CDR3 spans 14 amino acids. Looked up from germline, CDR1 is SGHRS and CDR2 is YFSETQ. Trimming removed 0 bases from V and 3 bases from J, with 10 bases in between. The CDR3 DNA follows: TGCGCCAGCAGCTTGGTAGGCGGAATCTACGAGCAGTACTTC. It encodes CASSLVGGIYEQYF.

There are a few counts of this clonotype. The rearrangement uses TRBV11-2 and TRBJ2-1; possibly TRBD1 or TRBD2 for D (7 bases each). V gave up 4 bases and J gave up 5 bases, with 15 bases separating them. Germline CDR1 reads SGHAT; CDR2 reads FQNNGV. CDR3 length: 15 residues. For the CDR3, the DNA is TGTGCCAGCAGCTCCCCAGGGAGGGGGCACAATGAGCAGTTCTTC. It codes for CASSSPGRGHNEQFF.

The table lists this clonotype with many counts. J is TRBJ2-2 and V is TRBV7-9; 9 positions agree with TRBD1. CDR1 is SEHNR and CDR2 is FQNEAQ in the germline V gene (reference sequence). The CDR3 is made up of 15 amino acids. After removal of 5 bases from V and 3 bases from J, the junction contained 4 bases not matched to a gene. The CDR3 here is CASSRGQGYTGELFF. The CDR3 DNA reads TGTGCCAGCAGCCGGGGACAGGGTTACACCGGGGAGCTGTTTTTT.

Ten or more counts support this clonotype. The chain carries TRBV12-3 or TRBV12-4 and TRBJ2-5; D is possibly TRBD2 (6 bases). This CDR3 spans 13 amino acids. Trimming left V 1 base short and J 10 bases short, with 13 bases between. The DNA for the CDR3 is TGTGCCAGCAGTTTAGTGTGGAGGGACCGCCAGTACTTC. This sequence encodes CASSLVWRDRQYF.

There are a few counts of this clonotype. The chain combines TRBV28 with TRBJ2-7, with 11 bases lining up with TRBD1. CDR3 length: 15 amino acids. Trimming cost V 4 bases and J 3 bases; bases outside gene matches: 5. Looked up from germline, CDR1 is MDHEN and CDR2 is SYDVKM. CDR3 sequence (DNA): TGTGCCAGCAGTTCCCCGGGACAGGGGGACTACGAGCAGTACTTC. This gives the protein CASSSPGQGDYEQYF.

This chain joins TRBV29-1 and TRBJ2-1; 9 nucleotides agree with TRBD2. This CDR3 comprises 13 residues. J gave up 12 bases and V 1 base, and 7 bases lay outside the gene matches. The V gene's germline CDR1 is SQVTM and CDR2 ANQGSEA. DNA of the CDR3: TGCAGCGTTGAAGGTGGGACTAGCCGGGTGCAGTTCTTC. It translates to CSVEGGTSRVQFF.

The chain has TRBV6-2 or TRBV6-3 and TRBJ1-6; D ambiguous. Germline V lookup: CDR1 MNHEY, CDR2 SVGEGT. The CDR3 covers 16 residues. The V end was cut by 5 bases, the J end by 9 bases, with 20 bases between. This CDR3 is CASSKPSTYPGSPLHF. The CDR3 bases are TGTGCCAGCAGTAAACCTTCCACCTATCCGGGTTCACCCCTCCACTTT.

This clonotype was picked up one time. The genes are TRBV15 and TRBJ2-3; TRBD2 agrees at 10 bases. Germline loops: CDR1 LNHNV, CDR2 YYDKDF (reference sequence). V was pared by 0 bases and J by 6 bases, with 9 bases of the junction left unmatched. The CDR3 is 17 amino acids. CDR3 sequence (DNA): TGTGCCACCAGCAGAGAGGCAGCGGGAGGGCCAAAGGATACGCAGTATTTT. Translation gives CATSREAAGGPKDTQYF.